The TCR beta chain described here comes from a study of cytomegalovirus exposure and HLA in healthy donors. The PCR ran on 60 Vbeta and 13 Jbeta primers. The table came from immunoSEQ multiplex PCR; TCRdb's copy has only in-frame clones and leaves some out. The sample has 140,000 to 150,000 clones; around 75% are singletons. CDR3 length: 15 residues. The germline gives CDR1 MNHEY, CDR2 SMNVEV (reference sequence). The V segment lost 7 bases and the J segment 1 base; nucleotides outside the gene matches: 8. Healthy bone marrow donors made up the donors. For this clone: The antigen is undetermined.

Findings and caveats of the study: Analysis was carried out at a later point, and it linked a missense DCLRE1C variant to TCR beta V- and J-gene trimming. Previously analyzed data showed that most TCR beta V segments were productive at a frequency of about 90% or about 30%. A list of 164 TCR beta chains associated with cytomegalovirus was given.

The sample comprised PBMCs. This clonotype was sampled from a man aged 55 to 69 in good health and CMV-seronegative. The chain links TRBV27 to TRBJ1-2, with TRBD1 identical over 8 bases. The CDR3 here is CASKYLGQGNYGYTF. The DNA of the CDR3 is TGTGCCAGCAAATACCTAGGACAGGGTAACTATGGCTACACCTTC.